This TCR beta chain was profiled in a study of radiotherapy plus CTLA-4 blockade in lung cancer. Profiled with immunoSEQ multiplex PCR; TCRdb holds only in-frame clones, not every one. The sample comprises 70,000 to 100,000 clones, around 88% of which are singletons, and just over 2% rests with the top ten. The table lists this clone with a few counts. V dropped 2 bases and J dropped 7; count of bases not matched to a gene: 10. The CDR3 runs 16 residues. The V gene's germline CDR1 is WSHSY and CDR2 SAAADI. The clonotype originates from a human donor with non-small cell lung cancer who had a partial response to radiotherapy plus ipilimumab. The source was peripheral blood, collected from a patient treated with radiotherapy plus ipilimumab. This sequence joins TRBV10-2 and TRBJ1-5, with 8 bases identical to TRBD1. The CDR3: CASSETPDRGGQPQHF. In nucleotides, the CDR3 is TGCGCCAGCAGTGAGACTCCAGACAGGGGCGGGCAGCCCCAGCATTTT.